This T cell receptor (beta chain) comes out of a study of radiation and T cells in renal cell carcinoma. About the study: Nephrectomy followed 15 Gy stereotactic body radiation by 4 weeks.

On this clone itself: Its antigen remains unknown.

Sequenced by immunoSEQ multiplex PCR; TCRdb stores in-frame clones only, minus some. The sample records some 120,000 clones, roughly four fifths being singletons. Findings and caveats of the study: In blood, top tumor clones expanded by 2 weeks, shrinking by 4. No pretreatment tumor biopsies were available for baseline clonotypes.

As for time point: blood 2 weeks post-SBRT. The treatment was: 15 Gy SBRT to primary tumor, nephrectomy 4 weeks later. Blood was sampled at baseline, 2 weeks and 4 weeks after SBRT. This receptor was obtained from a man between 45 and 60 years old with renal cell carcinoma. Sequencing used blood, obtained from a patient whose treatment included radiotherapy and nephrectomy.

The CDR3 nucleotides read TGCGCCAGCAGCCAAGGAGGCAATCAGCCCCAGCATTTT. This gives the protein CASSQGGNQPQHF. The V and J genes are TRBV4-1 and TRBJ1-5; D ambiguous. The V gene's germline CDR1 is MGHRA and CDR2 YSYEKL. CDR3 length: 13 residues. Trimming removed 1 base from V and 2 bases from J, with 3 bases in between.